Listed below are T cell receptor beta chains from one sample, sequenced in a study of neurological immune-mediated disorders. Each CDR3 protein is one row after TCRdb ran MiXCR on the 5' RACE reads. The sample contains fewer than 20,000 distinct CDR3 sequences, 3.5% of which appear only once. The sample taken for sequencing was CD8+ T cells from blood. The receptor source for this set is a woman aged 40 to 50 in good health. Each CDR3 is given without its conserved first and last residue.

V,length,CDR3
TRBV6-2/TRBV6-3,13,ASSYSEGNNQPQH
TRBV5-1,13,ASSLVGIAYNEQF
TRBV29-1,9,SVGSSYEQY
TRBV11-2,17,ASSLVTRLWLLNTGELF
TRBV11-2,13,ASSNMTSGSTEQY
TRBV4-1,10,ASSSRGNEQF
TRBV20-1,12,SARSWDSSYEQY
TRBV27,12,ASSWGQGSYEQY
TRBV4-3,15,ASSPSRRDIAYNEQF
TRBV6-2/TRBV6-3,13,ASSYSRDSGYEQY